A single sample gave rise to the 15 T cell receptor beta chains below, sequenced in a study of PD-1 blockade in classical Hodgkin lymphoma. Time point defined: cycle 4 day 1 (C4D1), after 5 to 7 weeks of nivolumab. Relapse after autologous stem cell transplantation occurred in every patient, and brentuximab vedotin exposure varied. Only in-frame clones appear in the TCRdb table, and some are missing; sequencing was by immunoSEQ multiplex PCR. The sample yields 96,000 or so clones, roughly 91% seen once. Specimen: peripheral blood mononuclear cells (PBMCs), collected before the fourth cycle of nivolumab. The receptor source for this set is a human donor with classical Hodgkin lymphoma.

This chain connects TRBV30 to TRBJ1-2, with no clear D. V was cut by 3 bases and J by 4 bases, with 9 bases left in between. The length of the CDR3 is 12 residues. Germline lookup yields CDR1 GTSNPN and CDR2 SVGIG (reference sequence). The CDR3 region has the DNA TGTGCCTGGAGCGGGAACAGCTATGGCTACACCTTC. Its protein product is CAWSGNSYGYTF.

The chain couples TRBV5-6 to TRBJ1-2; D gene ambiguous. Germline V gives CDR1 SGHDT, CDR2 YYEEEE. V dropped 0 bases and J dropped 6 bases, with 15 bases sitting between them. The length of the CDR3 is 15 residues. CDR3 DNA: TGTGCCAGCAGCTTGGGAGGAACTCTGTCTCATGGCTACACCTTC. Protein: CASSLGGTLSHGYTF.

V gene TRBV6-5 combines with J gene TRBJ2-1; tentative D call: TRBD1 (6 bases). Deletions cut 0 bases from V and 7 bases from J, with 16 bases between. Germline lookup yields CDR1 MNHEY and CDR2 SVGAGI. The CDR3 loop spans 16 amino acids. The CDR3 here is CASSYSNRASLNEQFF. In nucleotides, the CDR3 is TGTGCCAGCAGTTACTCGAACAGGGCCTCCCTTAATGAGCAGTTCTTC.

V and J are TRBV5-4 and TRBJ1-1; D is uncertain. Germline loops: CDR1 SGHNT, CDR2 YYREEE (reference sequence). Trimming took off 4 bases at V and 0 bases at J, with 7 bases between the two ends. The CDR3 length is 13 residues. As DNA, the CDR3 is TGTGCCAGCAGCCTCTGGATGAACACTGAAGCTTTCTTT. It codes for CASSLWMNTEAFF.

This chain joins TRBV7-6 and TRBJ2-7; TRBD1 aligns across 7 bases. V lost 5 bases to trimming and J lost 0 bases; unmatched junction nucleotides: 7. The CDR3 contains 15 residues. In germline, CDR1 is SGHVS, CDR2 FNYEAQ. CDR3 in amino acids: CASSRRQGFSYEQYF. In DNA, the CDR3 is TGTGCCAGCAGCCGCCGACAGGGATTCTCCTACGAGCAGTACTTC.

The V call is TRBV23-1, the J call TRBJ2-3; a possible D gene is TRBD1 (5 bases). TRBV23-1 is assigned to the ORF class and has an uncertain function. Trimming removed 1 base at V and 2 bases at J, with 13 bases between. The CDR3 is made up of 16 amino acids. The CDR3 sequence: CASSQFGQGYTDTQYF. The CDR3, as DNA: TGCGCCAGCAGTCAATTCGGGCAGGGCTACACAGATACGCAGTATTTT.

The CDR3 region has the DNA TGTGCCAGCAGCTTGCCGCCTTGGGAGACCCAGTACTTC. Protein: CASSLPPWETQYF. V usage is TRBV5-6 and J usage is TRBJ2-5, with D unclear. CDR1 and CDR2 from the germline V gene are SGHDT and YYEEEE. The V and J ends lost 1 base and 5 bases respectively, with 9 bases between them. The length of the CDR3 is 13 residues.

V usage is TRBV5-1 and J usage is TRBJ1-3; 12 bases line up with TRBD1. CDR3 length equals 18 residues. Trimming removed 0 bases from V and 2 bases from J; junction bases left unmatched: 6. The germline V gene encodes CDR1 SGHRS and CDR2 YFSETQ. The CDR3 nucleotides are TGCGCCAGCAGCTTGGAAGGGACAGGGGGCTCGACTGGAAACACCATATATTTT. Amino acids: CASSLEGTGGSTGNTIYF.

This clone came up once. V usage is TRBV7-9 and J usage is TRBJ2-1; D unresolved. This CDR3 has 10 residues. Trimming took off 7 bases at V and 5 bases at J, with 3 bases between the two ends. In germline, CDR1 is SEHNR, CDR2 FQNEAQ (reference sequence). The CDR3 region is CASKHNEQFF. CDR3 nucleotide sequence: TGTGCCAGCAAGCACAATGAGCAGTTCTTC.

The rearrangement uses TRBV6-1 and TRBJ1-2; 8 nucleotides align to TRBD1. Germline values: CDR1 MNHNS, CDR2 SASEGT. The ends lost 6 bases at V and 8 bases at J; junction bases unmatched: 11. CDR3 length: 14 amino acids. CDR3 loop: CASRKTGVIGGYTF. In nucleotides, the CDR3 is TGTGCCAGCAGAAAGACAGGGGTGATTGGGGGCTACACCTTC.

The CDR3 region is CASSLGRGRQDTEAFF. The CDR3 bases are TGCGCCAGCAGCTTGGGGCGGGGGCGCCAGGACACTGAAGCTTTCTTT. The chain is built from TRBV5-1 and TRBJ1-1; tentative D call: TRBD1 (6 bases). The germline V and J ends were trimmed by 0 bases and 3 bases, with 15 bases remaining between them. Germline values: CDR1 SGHRS, CDR2 YFSETQ. The CDR3 loop spans 16 amino acids.

The V call is TRBV2, the J call TRBJ2-7, with 7 bases that match TRBD2. This CDR3 spans 14 amino acids. Trimming removed 0 bases from V and 4 bases from J; junction bases left unmatched: 3. CDR1 and CDR2 from the germline V gene are SNHLY and FYNNEI. Here the CDR3 DNA reads TGTGCCAGCAGTGAAGCGGGGGGGGTGTACGAGCAGTACTTC. This gives the protein CASSEAGGVYEQYF.

J is TRBJ1-4 and V is TRBV28; 8 bases align to TRBD1. Germline assignment: CDR1 MDHEN and CDR2 SYDVKM. The J segment lost 5 bases and the V segment lost 4 bases, leaving 6 bases of the junction unmatched. This CDR3 comprises 15 residues. The CDR3 DNA follows: TGTGCCAGCAGTTCGACAGGGGAAGTAAATGAAAAACTGTTTTTT. Protein product: CASSSTGEVNEKLFF.

J is TRBJ2-3 and V is TRBV28, with 9 nucleotides matching TRBD2. CDR1 MDHEN and CDR2 SYDVKM come from the germline V gene. After removal of 3 bases from V and 13 bases from J, the junction contained 11 bases not matched to a gene. The CDR3 spans 14 residues. CDR3: CASSFQGASGRKYF. The DNA of the CDR3 is TGTGCCAGCAGTTTTCAAGGGGCAAGCGGGAGGAAGTATTTT.

The chain combines TRBV30 with TRBJ1-3; no reliable D call. The CDR3 runs 13 residues. The V end lost 0 bases, the J end lost 2 bases, and 5 bases lay between the germline ends. Germline CDR1 and CDR2: GTSNPN and SVGIG (reference sequence). The CDR3 DNA reads as TGTGCCTGGAGTGTGACGCCTGGAAACACCATATATTTT. This sequence encodes CAWSVTPGNTIYF. The full variable domain, completed using reference TRBV30 and TRBJ1-3, is SQTIHQWPATLVQPVGSPLSLECTVEGTSNPNLYWYRQAAGRGLQLLFYSVGIGQISSEVPQNLSASRPQDRQFILSSKKLLLSDSGFYLCAWSVTPGNTIYFGEGSWLTVV.